These T cell receptor beta chains were read from a single sample in a study of long-term antiretroviral therapy in people with HIV. Assay used: immunoSEQ multiplex PCR; TCRdb lists only in-frame clones, some missing. The sample has 8,000 to 10,000 clones; 84% are singletons. Sequences were derived from unsorted PBMCs, sampled 0.3 years before starting antiretroviral therapy. These receptors came from a man aged 25-40 years with HIV. CDR3s include the opening cysteine and the closing phenylalanine or tryptophan. The order of the fields is CDR3 protein, CDR3 DNA, J gene, clone size, D gene, V gene. D genes are given only for firm matches. Size tells how often a clone was seen (once, few, many) or the class of an expanded clone, and some rows leave it out.

CDR3 protein: CASSQEGQDYSYEQYF
CDR3 DNA: TGCGCCAGCAGCCAAGAGGGGCAGGATTACTCCTACGAGCAGTACTTC
J gene: TRBJ2-7
clone size: -
D gene: -
V gene: TRBV4-1

CDR3 protein: CASSQRQGDTEAFF
CDR3 DNA: TGCGCCAGCAGCCAGAGACAGGGAGACACTGAAGCTTTCTTT
J gene: TRBJ1-1
clone size: -
D gene: TRBD1
V gene: TRBV4-1

CDR3 protein: CAGQTHNQPQHF
CDR3 DNA: TGTGCCGGGCAGACGCACAATCAGCCCCAGCATTTT
J gene: TRBJ1-5
clone size: -
D gene: -
V gene: TRBV28

CDR3 protein: CASSLVGGDQPQHF
CDR3 DNA: TGTGCCAGCAGTTTAGTGGGGGGGGATCAGCCCCAGCATTTT
J gene: TRBJ1-5
clone size: few
D gene: -
V gene: TRBV27

CDR3 protein: CASSQDGPSARTTDTQYF
CDR3 DNA: TGTGCCAGCAGCCAAGACGGACCTTCCGCGAGGACTACAGATACGCAGTATTTT
J gene: TRBJ2-3
clone size: once
D gene: -
V gene: TRBV4-2

CDR3 protein: CASSLQGARNQPQHF
CDR3 DNA: TGTGCCAGCAGTTTACAGGGGGCGCGGAATCAGCCCCAGCATTTT
J gene: TRBJ1-5
clone size: -
D gene: TRBD1
V gene: TRBV28

CDR3 protein: CASSPTGGRYEQYF
CDR3 DNA: TGCGCCAGCAGCCCGACAGGGGGCCGGTACGAGCAGTACTTC
J gene: TRBJ2-7
clone size: -
D gene: TRBD1
V gene: TRBV4-1

CDR3 protein: CAWSVLESGRFLAGELFF
CDR3 DNA: TGTGCCTGGAGTGTACTGGAAAGCGGGAGGTTTTTGGCCGGGGAGCTGTTTTTT
J gene: TRBJ2-2
clone size: -
D gene: TRBD2
V gene: TRBV30

CDR3 protein: CASSVEGTVNTEAFF
CDR3 DNA: TGTGCCAGCAGCGTAGAAGGGACAGTGAACACTGAAGCTTTCTTT
J gene: TRBJ1-1
clone size: -
D gene: TRBD1
V gene: TRBV9

CDR3 protein: CASSLPTGSAFF
CDR3 DNA: TGTGCCAGCAGCTTACCGACAGGGAGTGCTTTCTTT
J gene: TRBJ1-1
clone size: -
D gene: TRBD1
V gene: TRBV13

CDR3 protein: CAWARQGNQPQHF
CDR3 DNA: TGTGCCTGGGCCCGACAGGGGAATCAGCCCCAGCATTTT
J gene: TRBJ1-5
clone size: -
D gene: TRBD1
V gene: TRBV30

CDR3 protein: CASTSAGTGLDTQYF
CDR3 DNA: TGTGCCAGCACGTCCGCAGGGACAGGGTTAGATACGCAGTATTTT
J gene: TRBJ2-3
clone size: -
D gene: TRBD1
V gene: TRBV28

CDR3 protein: CSVVWWGSGNTIYF
CDR3 DNA: TGCAGCGTTGTTTGGTGGGGTTCTGGAAACACCATATATTTT
J gene: TRBJ1-3
clone size: -
D gene: -
V gene: TRBV29-1

CDR3 protein: CSVGGTRSTYGYTF
CDR3 DNA: TGCAGCGTCGGGGGGACAAGATCGACCTATGGCTACACCTTC
J gene: TRBJ1-2
clone size: -
D gene: -
V gene: TRBV29-1

CDR3 protein: CASSVEGDSSTDTQYF
CDR3 DNA: TGTGCCAGCAGCGTAGAGGGGGACTCTAGCACAGATACGCAGTATTTT
J gene: TRBJ2-3
clone size: -
D gene: -
V gene: TRBV9

CDR3 protein: CASSSQGPGETQYF
CDR3 DNA: TGTGCCAGCAGCTCCCAGGGGCCGGGGGAGACCCAGTACTTC
J gene: TRBJ2-5
clone size: once
D gene: -
V gene: TRBV13

CDR3 protein: CASSLARAKFTGELFF
CDR3 DNA: TGTGCCAGCAGCTTGGCCAGGGCGAAATTCACCGGGGAGCTGTTTTTT
J gene: TRBJ2-2
clone size: -
D gene: -
V gene: TRBV5-6

CDR3 protein: CASSGLANRNEQFF
CDR3 DNA: TGTGCCAGCAGTGGACTAGCGAATCGCAATGAGCAGTTCTTC
J gene: TRBJ2-1
clone size: -
D gene: TRBD2
V gene: TRBV28

CDR3 protein: CASSLPTGASGNTIYF
CDR3 DNA: TGTGCCAGCAGCTTGCCCACAGGGGCCTCTGGAAACACCATATATTTT
J gene: TRBJ1-3
clone size: -
D gene: TRBD1
V gene: TRBV5-6

CDR3 protein: CASSKSRTGYNGANVLTF
CDR3 DNA: TGTGCCAGCTCAAAATCAAGGACAGGGTACAACGGGGCCAACGTCCTGACTTTC
J gene: TRBJ2-6
clone size: -
D gene: TRBD1
V gene: TRBV18

CDR3 protein: CASSDSKRAYYGYTF
CDR3 DNA: TGTGCCAGCAGTGACTCGAAAAGGGCTTATTATGGCTACACCTTC
J gene: TRBJ1-2
clone size: -
D gene: -
V gene: TRBV6-4

CDR3 protein: CASSQGGPSGTGPPTDTQYF
CDR3 DNA: TGCGCCAGCAGCCAAGGGGGACCTTCCGGGACAGGGCCCCCCACAGATACGCAGTATTTT
J gene: TRBJ2-3
clone size: -
D gene: TRBD1
V gene: TRBV4-3

CDR3 protein: CASSLDSFYEQYF
CDR3 DNA: TGCGCCAGCAGCTTGGACAGCTTCTACGAGCAGTACTTC
J gene: TRBJ2-7
clone size: -
D gene: -
V gene: TRBV5-1

CDR3 protein: CASSEATGNYNEQFF
CDR3 DNA: TGTGCCAGCAGTGAAGCTACGGGGAACTACAATGAGCAGTTCTTC
J gene: TRBJ2-1
clone size: -
D gene: -
V gene: TRBV2

CDR3 protein: CASREVAGANYGYTF
CDR3 DNA: TGTGCCAGCAGGGAGGTTGCTGGAGCTAACTATGGCTACACCTTC
J gene: TRBJ1-2
clone size: -
D gene: -
V gene: TRBV27

CDR3 protein: CASSDDSRSNSGANVLTF
CDR3 DNA: TGTGCCAGCAGTGATGACTCTCGTTCCAACTCTGGGGCCAACGTCCTGACTTTC
J gene: TRBJ2-6
clone size: -
D gene: -
V gene: TRBV6-1

CDR3 protein: CASSSSNEKLFF
CDR3 DNA: TGTGCCAGCAGCTCCAGCAATGAAAAACTGTTTTTT
J gene: TRBJ1-4
clone size: once
D gene: -
V gene: TRBV14

CDR3 protein: CASSSGPGWDEQYF
CDR3 DNA: TGTGCCAGCAGCTCGGGTCCCGGCTGGGACGAGCAGTACTTC
J gene: TRBJ2-7
clone size: -
D gene: -
V gene: TRBV7-2

CDR3 protein: CASSLSTGRVDTQYF
CDR3 DNA: TGTGCCAGCAGCCTTTCTACCGGGAGGGTGGATACGCAGTATTTT
J gene: TRBJ2-3
clone size: -
D gene: TRBD2
V gene: TRBV7-2

CDR3 protein: CASSLGGAEAGRVLGELFF
CDR3 DNA: TGTGCCAGCAGCTTGGGGGGGGCGGAGGCAGGGCGGGTTCTCGGGGAGCTGTTTTTT
J gene: TRBJ2-2
clone size: -
D gene: -
V gene: TRBV5-4

CDR3 protein: CASSLFLQETQYF
CDR3 DNA: TGTGCCAGCAGCTTGTTTTTGCAAGAGACCCAGTACTTC
J gene: TRBJ2-5
clone size: -
D gene: -
V gene: TRBV11-2

CDR3 protein: CASSLSAGASSYEQYF
CDR3 DNA: TGCGCCAGCAGCTTATCAGCGGGGGCAAGCTCCTACGAGCAGTACTTC
J gene: TRBJ2-7
clone size: -
D gene: TRBD2
V gene: TRBV5-1

CDR3 protein: CASSDTGLGTDTQYF
CDR3 DNA: TGTGCCAGCAGTGACACCGGGCTCGGGACAGATACGCAGTATTTT
J gene: TRBJ2-3
clone size: -
D gene: -
V gene: TRBV25-1

CDR3 protein: CASSRDRLNTGELFF
CDR3 DNA: TGTGCCAGCAGTCGAGACAGATTGAACACCGGGGAGCTGTTTTTT
J gene: TRBJ2-2
clone size: -
D gene: -
V gene: TRBV11-2

CDR3 protein: CASSLSLSSYEQYF
CDR3 DNA: TGTGCCAGCAGCTTGTCTTTGAGCTCCTACGAGCAGTACTTC
J gene: TRBJ2-7
clone size: -
D gene: -
V gene: TRBV5-6

CDR3 protein: CASSYRGGTGELFF
CDR3 DNA: TGTGCCAGCAGTTACAGGGGGGGCACCGGGGAGCTGTTTTTT
J gene: TRBJ2-2
clone size: -
D gene: -
V gene: TRBV6-5

CDR3 protein: CASSDPRGWGIFYSGSLGELFF
CDR3 DNA: TGTGCCAGCAGTGACCCCCGAGGGTGGGGAATATTTTATAGCGGGAGTCTTGGGGAGCTGTTTTTT
J gene: TRBJ2-2
clone size: -
D gene: TRBD2
V gene: TRBV6-4

CDR3 protein: CASTYLQGNTEAFF
CDR3 DNA: TGTGCCAGCACTTATCTTCAGGGGAACACTGAAGCTTTCTTT
J gene: TRBJ1-1
clone size: -
D gene: -
V gene: TRBV6-5

CDR3 protein: CASSQARVSTDTQYF
CDR3 DNA: TGCGCCAGCAGCCAAGCAAGGGTGAGCACAGATACGCAGTATTTT
J gene: TRBJ2-3
clone size: -
D gene: -
V gene: TRBV4-1

CDR3 protein: CASSLSGSSYEQYF
CDR3 DNA: TGTGCCAGCAGCCTTTCGGGATCCTCCTACGAGCAGTACTTC
J gene: TRBJ2-7
clone size: -
D gene: -
V gene: TRBV7-2